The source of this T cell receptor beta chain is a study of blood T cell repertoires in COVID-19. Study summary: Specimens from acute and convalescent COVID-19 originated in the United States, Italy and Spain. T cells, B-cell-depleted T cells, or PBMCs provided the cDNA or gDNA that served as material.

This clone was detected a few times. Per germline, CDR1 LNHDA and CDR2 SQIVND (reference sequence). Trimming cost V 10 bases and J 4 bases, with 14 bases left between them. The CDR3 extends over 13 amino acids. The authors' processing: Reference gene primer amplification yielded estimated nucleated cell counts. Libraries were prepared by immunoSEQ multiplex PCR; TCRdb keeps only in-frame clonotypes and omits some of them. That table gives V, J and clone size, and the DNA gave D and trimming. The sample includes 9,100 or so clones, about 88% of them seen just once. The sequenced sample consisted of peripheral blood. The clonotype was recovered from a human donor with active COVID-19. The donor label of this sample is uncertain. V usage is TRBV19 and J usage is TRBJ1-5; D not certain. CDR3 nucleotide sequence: TGTGCCACCTCTCGGGGTATTAATCAGCCCCAGCATTTT. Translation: CATSRGINQPQHF.